This T cell receptor beta chain was identified during a study of cytomegalovirus exposure and HLA in healthy donors. This clone came up a few times. Since a much larger clone is just one base distant, this may be a read error. Other DNA sequences in the same sample also yield this CDR3. Vbeta (60) and Jbeta (13) primers were used in the PCR. This table comes from immunoSEQ multiplex PCR, and its TCRdb copy is limited to in-frame clones, with some not included. This sample carries 150,000 to 200,000 clones, nearly 80% of them seen once, and the ten largest clones take around 3.3%. This CDR3 is built from 15 residues. After removal of 4 bases from V and 0 bases from J, the junction contained 7 bases not matched to a gene. Germline CDR1 reads SGHRS; CDR2 reads YFSETQ.

This rearrangement joins TRBV5-1 to TRBJ2-7, with 7 bases matching TRBD1. Sequenced input: PBMCs. This receptor was identified in a woman in her forties in good health and CMV-seronegative. Here the CDR3 reads CASSPGQTLSYEQYF. CDR3 nucleotide sequence: TGCGCCAGCAGCCCGGGACAGACCCTCTCCTACGAGCAGTACTTC. The full variable domain, with the rest looked up from reference TRBV5-1 and TRBJ2-7, is KAGVTQTPRYLIKTRGQQVTLSCSPISGHRSVSWYQQTPGQGLQFLFEYFSETQRNKGNFPGRFSGRQFSNSRSEMNVSTLELGDSALYLCASSPGQTLSYEQYFGPGTRLTVT.